The 14 T cell receptor beta chains given below trace back to one sample, sequenced in a study of T cells expressing NK-cell markers. TCRdb re-called the 5' RACE reads and gives one entry per CDR3 protein, without DNA. This sample's table reports roughly 180,000 distinct CDR3 sequences. Sequencing was done on a sample of blood T cells: a sorted CD56 or NKG2C T cell subset, CD4+ or CD8+ T cells, or bulk PBMC T cells (not recorded which). The receptors stem from a man aged 18-70 years in good health.

V is TRBV5-8 and J is TRBJ2-3; with no DNA, the TCRdb D assignment of TRBD2 cannot be verified. CDR1 and CDR2 from the germline V gene are SGHTS and YDEGEE. The CDR3 contains 16 residues. The CDR3 sequence: CASSTFQEGLADTQYF.

The chain has TRBV7-8 and TRBJ2-1; the D call of TRBD1 rests on TCRdb alone, since no DNA is present to check it. CDR1 is SGHVS, CDR2 FQNEAQ, per germline. The CDR3 runs to 15 residues. The CDR3 spells CASSVGTGPYNEQFF.

This rearrangement joins TRBV3-1 to TRBJ2-1; the D gene TCRdb calls, TRBD1, cannot be checked with no DNA. Per germline, CDR1 LGHDT and CDR2 YNNKEL (reference sequence). The CDR3 has 18 amino acids. The CDR3 sequence is CASSQDGVGRVKNNEQFF.

CDR3 sequence reads: CASTTERTLETQYF. This rearrangement joins TRBV7-8 to TRBJ2-5; absent DNA, TCRdb's TRBD2 call cannot be checked. CDR3 size: 14 residues. Germline lookup yields CDR1 SGHVS and CDR2 FQNEAQ.

The rearrangement uses TRBV6-5 and TRBJ1-5; TCRdb selects TRBD1, and the lack of DNA leaves this call unchecked. The CDR3 runs 14 residues. The germline CDR1 and CDR2 sequences are MNHEY and SVGAGI. The CDR3 protein is CASSSDTGHQPQHF.

The rearrangement uses TRBV29-1 and TRBJ1-2; TCRdb reports TRBD1, a call that lacks DNA to check it against. The CDR3 is made up of 15 amino acids. The germline V gene has CDR1 SQVTM and CDR2 ANQGSEA. This CDR3 is CSVDEGTGTSYGYTF. Using reference TRBV29-1 and TRBJ1-2 for the parts outside the CDR3, the full variable domain is SAVISQKPSRDICQRGTSLTIQCQVDSQVTMMFWYRQQPGQSLTLIATANQGSEATYESGFVIDKFPISRPNLTFSTLTVSNMSPEDSSIYLCSVDEGTGTSYGYTFGSGTRLTVV.

V is TRBV6-2 or TRBV6-3 and J is TRBJ2-1; lacking DNA, the TRBD2 call made by TCRdb goes unchecked. This CDR3 contains 16 residues. Looked up from germline, CDR1 is MNHEY and CDR2 is SVGEGT. The CDR3 here is CASSTKRASSYNEQFF.

This rearrangement joins TRBV7-9 to TRBJ2-1; TCRdb selects TRBD1, and the lack of DNA leaves this call unchecked. From germline, CDR1 is SEHNR and CDR2 FQNEAQ (reference sequence). The CDR3 runs to 14 residues. The chain's CDR3 is CASSPPQVYNEQFF. Full variable domain (remainder filled in from reference TRBV7-9 and TRBJ2-1): DTGVSQNPRHKITKRGQNVTFRCDPISEHNRLYWYRQTLGQGPEFLTYFQNEAQLEKSRLLSDRFSAERPKGSFSTLEIQRTEQGDSAMYLCASSPPQVYNEQFFGPGTRLTVL.

The V gene is TRBV20-1, the J gene TRBJ2-7; as DNA is missing, the TRBD1 call by TCRdb cannot be tested. The CDR3 extends over 15 amino acids. Germline lookup yields CDR1 DFQATT and CDR2 SNEGSKA (reference sequence). The CDR3 protein is CSARDALTGSYEQYF.

The gene calls are TRBV2 and TRBJ2-3; TCRdb proposes TRBD2, but this gene call is untestable without DNA. Germline values: CDR1 SNHLY, CDR2 FYNNEI. This CDR3 has 18 residues. The CDR3 is CASSDPNSGGLVTDTQYF.

The V and J genes are TRBV19 and TRBJ1-5; the TRBD1 assignment by TCRdb is unverifiable without DNA. The CDR3 covers 13 residues. CDR1 is LNHDA and CDR2 is SQIVND in the germline V gene (reference sequence). CDR3: CASSTRAAQPQHF.

This chain connects TRBV2 to TRBJ2-3; the D gene TCRdb calls, TRBD1, cannot be checked with no DNA. The CDR3 loop spans 15 amino acids. Germline CDR1 and CDR2: SNHLY and FYNNEI. The CDR3 sequence is CASSTPGLASDTQYF.

This sequence joins TRBV7-8 and TRBJ1-2; TCRdb lists TRBD1, though no DNA is available to test this call. This CDR3 has 15 residues. CDR1 is SGHVS, CDR2 FQNEAQ, per germline. CDR3 sequence reads: CASSLLDVGAYGYTF.

V gene TRBV2 combines with J gene TRBJ2-4. Germline V lookup: CDR1 SNHLY, CDR2 FYNNEI. CDR3 length equals 14 residues. CDR3 residues: CASKRHLAKNIQYF.